The clone carrying this T cell receptor beta chain was seen a handful of times. No antigen is known for it. Germline and genes here are mouse. The DNA ends 4 residues before the CDR3 does, and the rest of the CDR3 is filled in from the germline J gene. These data are taken from a study of CD8+ T cells in alopecia areata. Turning to the study itself: Female C3H/HeJ mice aged about 6-11 weeks received skin from spontaneously alopecic C3H/HeJ graft donors aged about 6-12 months.

CD4, CD8alpha, NKG2D, NKG2ACE and other markers were used to sort pooled cutaneous lymph node cells. As the sequencing template, cDNA was produced by extracting RNA and reverse transcribing it. Clones were sequenced by immunoSEQ multiplex PCR, and TCRdb holds only the in-frame ones, with some missing. This sample comprises about 270,000 clones, none seen once only. CDR1 NSQYPW and CDR2 LRSPGD come from the germline V gene (reference sequence). V was cut by 2 bases and J by 0 bases, with 7 bases left in between. This CDR3 has 14 residues. Study-wide results and limits: In scalp samples, resident alphabeta T cells of normal skin are also sequenced. Whereas mice showed it more clearly, TCR sharing across patients was murkier, possibly because of HLA. An increase in clonality over normal scalp was evident in lesional scalp, especially alopecia totalis/universalis.

This TCR was sampled from a C3H/HeJ mouse with alopecia areata. For the strain, the MHC haplotype given is H2-k. This rearrangement joins TRBV1 to TRBJ1-2; no clear D gene. Sequenced sample: CD4+ T cells sorted from a lymph node. The sequenced part of the CDR3 DNA is TGCACCTGCAGTGCACACAATTCAAACTCC. It translates to CTCSAHNSNS. In full, the CDR3 reads CTCSAHNSNSDYTF.